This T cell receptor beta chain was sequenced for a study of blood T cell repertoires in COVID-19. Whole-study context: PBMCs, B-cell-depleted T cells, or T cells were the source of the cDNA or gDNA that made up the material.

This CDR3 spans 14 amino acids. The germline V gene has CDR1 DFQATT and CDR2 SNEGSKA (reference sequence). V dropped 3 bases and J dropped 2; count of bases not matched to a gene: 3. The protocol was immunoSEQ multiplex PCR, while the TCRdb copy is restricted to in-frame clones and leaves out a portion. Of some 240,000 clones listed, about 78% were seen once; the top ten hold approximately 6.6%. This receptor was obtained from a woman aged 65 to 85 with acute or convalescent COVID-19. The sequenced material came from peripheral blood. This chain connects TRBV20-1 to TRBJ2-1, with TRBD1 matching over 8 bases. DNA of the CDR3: TGCAGTGCTAGTAGACAGGGGACCTACAATGAGCAGTTCTTC. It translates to CSASRQGTYNEQFF.